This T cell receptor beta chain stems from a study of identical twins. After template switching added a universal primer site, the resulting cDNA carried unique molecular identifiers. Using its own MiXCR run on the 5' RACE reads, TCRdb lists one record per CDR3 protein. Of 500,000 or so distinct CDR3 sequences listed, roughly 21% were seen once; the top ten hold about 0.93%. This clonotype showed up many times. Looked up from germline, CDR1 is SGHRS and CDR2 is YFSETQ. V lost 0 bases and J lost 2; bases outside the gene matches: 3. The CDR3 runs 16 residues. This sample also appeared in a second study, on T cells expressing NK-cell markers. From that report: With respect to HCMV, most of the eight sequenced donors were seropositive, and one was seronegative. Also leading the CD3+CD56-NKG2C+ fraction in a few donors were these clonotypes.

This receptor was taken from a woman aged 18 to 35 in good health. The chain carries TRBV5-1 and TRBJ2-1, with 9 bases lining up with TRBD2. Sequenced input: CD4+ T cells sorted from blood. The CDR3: CASSLAGGRAYNEQFF. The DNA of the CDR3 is TGCGCCAGCAGCTTGGCGGGCGGGAGGGCCTACAATGAGCAGTTCTTC.